Given below is one T cell receptor beta chain in context. This sample was taken from a study of CD8 T cells in Susac syndrome. This CDR3 is built from 14 residues. Trimming took 4 bases from V and 2 from J, leaving 9 bases between them. Germline lookup yields CDR1 MGHRA and CDR2 YSYEKL. Reverse transcription of 0.5 to 1 ug RNA was performed with random hexamers. An immunoSEQ multiplex PCR generated amplified TCR beta CDR3 products spanning 54 Vbeta and 13 Jbeta. A single record per CDR3 protein comes from TCRdb applying MiXCR to the immunoSEQ multiplex PCR reads. Among approximately 130,000 distinct CDR3 sequences listed, about 90% were seen once. Blood CD8+ and CD4+ T cells underwent high-throughput TCR beta sequencing. While CD8+ and CD4+ T cells were isolated negatively, TEMRA cells were enriched by FACS.

This TCR derives from a human donor with multiple sclerosis. Specimen: CD8+ T cells from PBMCs. The gene calls are TRBV4-1 and TRBJ1-5; D uncertain. CDR3 coding DNA: TGCGCCAGCAGCCTCTGGGGAGGCAATCAGCCCCAGCATTTT. Its protein product is CASSLWGGNQPQHF.